This is a list of T cell receptor beta chains from one sample in a study of shared clonotypes between healthy human individuals. The repertoire was sequenced with immunoSEQ multiplex PCR; TCRdb's copy has only in-frame clones and lacks some. The table includes over 850,000 clones, 75% to 80% detected once. The sequencing input was memory CD4+ T cells from PBMCs. Receptors originate from a man aged 18-30 years in good health. Some clones in this sample may be carry-over from other donors' samples. The CDR3 runs from the conserved cysteine through the conserved F or W. Each record gives: J gene, CDR3 length, clone size, D gene, V gene, CDR3 DNA, CDR3 protein. A D gene is named only where the DNA matches it firmly. Clone size is shown for a subset of rows, as once, few, many or a class of expanded clone.

>TRBJ1-1|15|NA|NA|TRBV11-2
TGTGCCAGCAGCCTACTAACAGACATGAACACTGAAGCTTTCTTT
CASSLLTDMNTEAFF
>TRBJ2-7|17|once|TRBD2|TRBV6-1
TGTGCCAGCAGTGGGGGACTAGCGGGGGTGTATTCCTACGAGCAGTACTTC
CASSGGLAGVYSYEQYF
>TRBJ2-1|16|NA|TRBD2|TRBV7-9
TGTGCCAGCAGCAAGGGATCTAGCGGGAGGGCCAATGAGCAGTTCTTC
CASSKGSSGRANEQFF
>TRBJ1-2|14|few|NA|TRBV6-1
TGTGCCAGCAGTGAAGAGCCCGGAAACTATGGCTACACCTTC
CASSEEPGNYGYTF
>TRBJ1-1|14|many|NA|TRBV6-1
TGTGCCAGCAGGATGGGAAACATGAACACTGAAGCTTTCTTT
CASRMGNMNTEAFF
>TRBJ2-7|12|NA|NA|TRBV15
TGTGCCACCAGCAGAGATCGCCGCGAGCAGTACTTC
CATSRDRREQYF
>TRBJ1-2|12|NA|TRBD1|TRBV28
TGTGCCAGCAGTTGGGGGACAGTCGGCTACACCTTC
CASSWGTVGYTF
>TRBJ1-1|13|NA|NA|TRBV27
TGTGCCAGCAGTTTATCCCGGAACACTGAAGCTTTCTTT
CASSLSRNTEAFF
>TRBJ2-5|14|NA|TRBD1|TRBV5-1
TGCGCCAGCAGTTTACAACAGGGGGAAGAGACCCAGTACTTC
CASSLQQGEETQYF
>TRBJ2-5|15|NA|NA|TRBV29-1
TGCAGCGTTGAAGATGCACAGGGGGGGCGGGAGACCCAGTACTTC
CSVEDAQGGRETQYF
>TRBJ1-2|15|NA|NA|TRBV19
TGTGCCAGTAGTACGTTAGGGGGAAAGAACTATGGCTACACCTTC
CASSTLGGKNYGYTF
>TRBJ1-1|16|few|NA|TRBV7-9
TGTGCCAGCAGCTTAAGATCGGGCAGGGGAAATACTGAAGCTTTCTTT
CASSLRSGRGNTEAFF
>TRBJ1-1|13|few|TRBD1|TRBV6-1
TGTGCCAGCAGCCGACAGGGGATGACTGAAGCTTTCTTT
CASSRQGMTEAFF
>TRBJ2-1|17|once|TRBD2|TRBV18
TGTGCCAGCTCAACGGGAACGAGCGGGAGATACGGCAATGAGCAGTTCTTC
CASSTGTSGRYGNEQFF
>TRBJ2-5|15|NA|TRBD1|TRBV30
TGTGCCTGGAGTGTACAAGGGGGCGGGCAAGAGACCCAGTACTTC
CAWSVQGGGQETQYF
>TRBJ1-1|15|NA|TRBD1|TRBV28
TGTGCCAGCACCCCACACAGGGGAGTTTTTTCTGAAGCTTTCTTT
CASTPHRGVFSEAFF
>TRBJ2-2|11|NA|NA|TRBV6-6
TGTGCCAGCTCCGTGACCGGGGAGCTGTTTTTT
CASSVTGELFF
>TRBJ2-7|12|few|NA|TRBV21-1
TGTGCCAGCAGCAGGGTACCTCACGAGCAGTACTTC
CASSRVPHEQYF
>TRBJ2-7|15|NA|TRBD1|TRBV28
TGTGCCAGCAGTTTACCCGGGACAGGGAGCGACGAGCAGTACTTC
CASSLPGTGSDEQYF
>TRBJ2-3|13|NA|NA|TRBV9
TGTGCCAGCAGCGTAGTGGTCACAGATACGCAGTATTTT
CASSVVVTDTQYF
>TRBJ2-1|20|NA|TRBD2|TRBV28
TGTGCCAGCAGACCAAGGGGGACTAGCGGGAGGGCAGGGAGGAGCAATGAGCAGTTCTTC
CASRPRGTSGRAGRSNEQFF
>TRBJ2-1|15|NA|TRBD2|TRBV5-1
TGCGCCAGCAGCTTGTTCCTAGCGGGTGACAATGAGCAGTTCTTC
CASSLFLAGDNEQFF
>TRBJ2-3|14|NA|NA|TRBV5-1
TGCGCCAGCAGCGCGGAGCCTAGCACAGATACGCAGTATTTT
CASSAEPSTDTQYF
>TRBJ1-5|14|NA|NA|TRBV27
TGTGCCAGCAGTTTTCGCGGCAGCGATCAGCCCCAGCATTTT
CASSFRGSDQPQHF
>TRBJ2-7|12|NA|NA|TRBV5-8
TGTGCCAGCACCCCCCGTGGATACGAGCAGTACTTC
CASTPRGYEQYF
>TRBJ1-1|13|NA|NA|TRBV30
TGTGCCTGGAACGGGGGTTTGAACACTGAAGCTTTCTTT
CAWNGGLNTEAFF
>TRBJ2-2|14|many|TRBD1|TRBV9
TGTGCCAGCAGTCCTCAGGGGGCGGGCGGGGAGCTGTTTTTT
CASSPQGAGGELFF
>TRBJ2-7|16|NA|NA|TRBV18
TGTGCCAGCTCACCACCGTCTGGTCCTAACTCCTACGAGCAGTACTTC
CASSPPSGPNSYEQYF
>TRBJ2-5|15|NA|NA|TRBV27
TGTGCCAGCAGTTCCCTCGCGGGGCGACAAGAGACCCAGTACTTC
CASSSLAGRQETQYF
>TRBJ2-1|13|NA|NA|TRBV30
TGTGCCTGGAGTCTTGACCAGTACAATGAGCAGTTCTTC
CAWSLDQYNEQFF
>TRBJ2-1|17|NA|NA|TRBV9
TGTGCCAGCAGCGTAGGGGCTCTTACCCGCTCCTACAATGAGCAGTTCTTC
CASSVGALTRSYNEQFF
>TRBJ1-1|14|NA|NA|TRBV5-1
TGCGCCAGCAGCTTGATCATGATGGGGTCAGAAGCTTTCTTT
CASSLIMMGSEAFF
>TRBJ2-1|15|NA|TRBD2|TRBV5-1
TGCGCCAGCGGGCCTCTAGCGGGAGGGCCAGGTGAGCAGTTCTTC
CASGPLAGGPGEQFF
>TRBJ1-5|14|NA|NA|TRBV6-6
TGTGCCAGCAGTTTACGGAATACGAGACAGCCCCAGCATTTT
CASSLRNTRQPQHF
>TRBJ2-4|15|NA|TRBD2|TRBV5-1
TGCGCCAGCAGCCCGACTAGCGGGGCGGGATTCATTCAGTACTTC
CASSPTSGAGFIQYF
>TRBJ2-1|15|once|NA|TRBV5-1
TGCGCCAGCAGCTTATCCTCACAGGGTGGAAATGAGCAGTTCTTC
CASSLSSQGGNEQFF
>TRBJ2-3|17|NA|NA|TRBV7-3
TGTGCCAGCAGCTTATCATTAGGAAGACGAAGCACAGATACGCAGTATTTT
CASSLSLGRRSTDTQYF
>TRBJ2-7|17|NA|NA|TRBV21-1
TGTGCCAGCAGCAAAGGGATAAACAGGGGGCGCATCCACGAGCAGTACTTC
CASSKGINRGRIHEQYF
>TRBJ1-4|14|NA|NA|TRBV19
TGTGCCAGTAGTATAGGGGGCGCGATTGAAAAACTGTTTTTT
CASSIGGAIEKLFF
>TRBJ1-2|16|once|TRBD1|TRBV4-1
TGCGCCAGCAGCCAAGACGGACAGGGAAAAATCTATGGCTACACCTTC
CASSQDGQGKIYGYTF
>TRBJ2-3|15|NA|TRBD1|TRBV5-4
TGTGCCAGCAGCAGGGACAGGGGAGTTGCAGATACGCAGTATTTT
CASSRDRGVADTQYF
>TRBJ1-2|16|NA|TRBD1|TRBV5-6
TGTGCCAGCAGCGGCGGGTCGGGACAGACTAACTATGGCTACACCTTC
CASSGGSGQTNYGYTF
>TRBJ2-5|14|NA|NA|TRBV5-1
TGCGCCAGCAGCTCACTAGTTCTCCAAGAGACCCAGTACTTC
CASSSLVLQETQYF
>TRBJ2-4|17|NA|NA|TRBV13
TGTGCCAGCAGCTTACGGATGAGATCTAGCCAGGGAAACATTCAGTACTTC
CASSLRMRSSQGNIQYF
>TRBJ1-1|15|few|NA|TRBV5-1
TGCGCCAGCACCAGATTGGGGGGCCAGGAGACTGAAGCTTTCTTT
CASTRLGGQETEAFF
>TRBJ2-3|17|NA|TRBD1|TRBV7-9
TGTGCCAGCAGCCAAGAGAGGACAGGGGAAAGGACAGATACGCAGTATTTT
CASSQERTGERTDTQYF